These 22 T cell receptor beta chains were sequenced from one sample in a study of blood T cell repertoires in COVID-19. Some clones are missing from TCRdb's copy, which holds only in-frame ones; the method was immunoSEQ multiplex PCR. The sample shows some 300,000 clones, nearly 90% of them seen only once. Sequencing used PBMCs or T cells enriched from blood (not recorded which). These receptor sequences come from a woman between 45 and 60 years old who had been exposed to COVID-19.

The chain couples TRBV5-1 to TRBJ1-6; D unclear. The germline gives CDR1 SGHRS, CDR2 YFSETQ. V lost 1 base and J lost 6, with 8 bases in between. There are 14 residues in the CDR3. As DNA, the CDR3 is TGCGCCAGCAGCTTGATTGAGGGTAATTCACCCCTCCACTTT. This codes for CASSLIEGNSPLHF.

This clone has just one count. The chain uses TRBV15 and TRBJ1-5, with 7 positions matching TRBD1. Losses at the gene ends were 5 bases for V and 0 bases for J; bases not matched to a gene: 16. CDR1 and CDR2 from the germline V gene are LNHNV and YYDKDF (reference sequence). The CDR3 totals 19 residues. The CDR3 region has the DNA TGTGCCACCAGCGGGCAAGGGGGCGCGGGTTTTTATAGCAATCAGCCCCAGCATTTT. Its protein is CATSGQGGAGFYSNQPQHF.

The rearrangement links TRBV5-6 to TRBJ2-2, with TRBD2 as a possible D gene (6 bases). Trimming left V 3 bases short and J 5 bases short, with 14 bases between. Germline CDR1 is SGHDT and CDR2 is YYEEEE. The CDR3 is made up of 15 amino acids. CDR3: CASSYDPRGTGELFF. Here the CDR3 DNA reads TGTGCCAGCAGCTACGACCCCCGGGGGACCGGGGAGCTGTTTTTT.

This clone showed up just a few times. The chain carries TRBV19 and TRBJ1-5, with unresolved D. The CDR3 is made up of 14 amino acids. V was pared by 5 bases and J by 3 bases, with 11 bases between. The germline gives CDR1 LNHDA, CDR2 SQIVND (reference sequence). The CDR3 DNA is TGTGCCAGTAGTGATTCGGGAAACAATCAGCCCCAGCATTTT. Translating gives CASSDSGNNQPQHF.

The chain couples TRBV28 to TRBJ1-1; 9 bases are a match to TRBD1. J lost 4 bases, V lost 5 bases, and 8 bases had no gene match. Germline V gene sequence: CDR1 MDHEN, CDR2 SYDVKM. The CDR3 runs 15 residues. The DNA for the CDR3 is TGTGCCAGCAGTACCCCCGGGACAGGGTCCACTGAAGCTTTCTTT. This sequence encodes CASSTPGTGSTEAFF.

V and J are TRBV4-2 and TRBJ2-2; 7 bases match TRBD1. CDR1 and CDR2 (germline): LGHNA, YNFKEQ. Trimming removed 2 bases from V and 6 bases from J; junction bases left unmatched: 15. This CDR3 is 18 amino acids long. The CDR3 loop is CASSQSRGPELAAGELFF. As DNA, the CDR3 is TGTGCCAGCAGCCAATCAAGGGGGCCGGAACTCGCGGCCGGGGAGCTGTTTTTT.

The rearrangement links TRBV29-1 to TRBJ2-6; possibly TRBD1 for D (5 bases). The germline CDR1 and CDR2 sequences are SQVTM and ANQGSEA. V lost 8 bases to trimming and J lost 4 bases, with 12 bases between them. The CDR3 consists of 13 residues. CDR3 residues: CSIQESGANVLTF. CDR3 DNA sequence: TGCAGCATACAGGAATCGGGGGCCAACGTCCTGACTTTC.

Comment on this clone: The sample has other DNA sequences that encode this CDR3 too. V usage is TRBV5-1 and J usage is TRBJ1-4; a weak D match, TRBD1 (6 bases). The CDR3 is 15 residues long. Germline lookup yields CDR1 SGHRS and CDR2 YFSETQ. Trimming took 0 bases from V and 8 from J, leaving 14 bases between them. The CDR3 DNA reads TGCGCCAGCAGCTTGGCCGGGCAGGGGAACGAAAAACTGTTTTTT. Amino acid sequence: CASSLAGQGNEKLFF.

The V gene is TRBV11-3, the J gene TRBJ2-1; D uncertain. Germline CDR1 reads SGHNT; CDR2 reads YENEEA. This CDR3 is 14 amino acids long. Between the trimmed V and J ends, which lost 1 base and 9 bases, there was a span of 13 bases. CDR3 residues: CASSLGRGRTEQFF. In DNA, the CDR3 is TGTGCCAGCAGCTTAGGGCGAGGCCGAACTGAGCAGTTCTTC.

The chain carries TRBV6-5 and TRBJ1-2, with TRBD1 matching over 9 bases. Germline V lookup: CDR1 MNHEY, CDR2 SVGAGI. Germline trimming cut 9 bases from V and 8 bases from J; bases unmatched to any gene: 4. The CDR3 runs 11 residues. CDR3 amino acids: CASQTGGGYTF. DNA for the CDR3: TGTGCCAGTCAAACAGGGGGCGGCTACACCTTC.

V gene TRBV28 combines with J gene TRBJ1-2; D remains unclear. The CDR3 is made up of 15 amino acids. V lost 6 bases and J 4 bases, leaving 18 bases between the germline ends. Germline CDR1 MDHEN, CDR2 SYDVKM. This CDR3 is CASRRPGSRVYGYTF. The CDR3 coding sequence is TGTGCCAGCAGAAGACCCGGGTCCCGAGTCTATGGCTACACCTTC.

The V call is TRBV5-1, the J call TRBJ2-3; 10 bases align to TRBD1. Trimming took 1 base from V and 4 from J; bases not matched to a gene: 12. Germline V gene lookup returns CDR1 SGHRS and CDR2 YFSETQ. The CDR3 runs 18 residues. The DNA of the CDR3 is TGCGCCAGCAGCTTGAGGGGACAGGGGTTTCTTACGGCAGATACGCAGTATTTT. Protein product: CASSLRGQGFLTADTQYF. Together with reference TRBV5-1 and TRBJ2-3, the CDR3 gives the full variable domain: KAGVTQTPRYLIKTRGQQVTLSCSPISGHRSVSWYQQTPGQGLQFLFEYFSETQRNKGNFPGRFSGRQFSNSRSEMNVSTLELGDSALYLCASSLRGQGFLTADTQYFGPGTRLTVL.

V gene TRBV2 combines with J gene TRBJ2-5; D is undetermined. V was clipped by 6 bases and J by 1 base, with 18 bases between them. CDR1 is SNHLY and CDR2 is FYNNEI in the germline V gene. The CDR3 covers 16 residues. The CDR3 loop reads CASSLTLLEIQETQYF. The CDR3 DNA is TGTGCCAGCAGCCTCACACTGCTAGAGATCCAAGAGACCCAGTACTTC.

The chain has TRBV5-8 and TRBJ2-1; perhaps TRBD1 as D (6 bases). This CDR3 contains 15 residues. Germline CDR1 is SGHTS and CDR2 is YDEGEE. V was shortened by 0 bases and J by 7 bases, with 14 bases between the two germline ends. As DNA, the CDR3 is TGTGCCAGCAGCTTGGCCCAGGACAGACGAAATGAGCAGTTCTTC. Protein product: CASSLAQDRRNEQFF.

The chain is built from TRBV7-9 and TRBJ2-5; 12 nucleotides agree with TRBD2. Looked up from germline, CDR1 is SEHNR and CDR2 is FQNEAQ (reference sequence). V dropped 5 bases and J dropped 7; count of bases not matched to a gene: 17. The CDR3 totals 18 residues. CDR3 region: CASSHAPTSGGGTGTQYF. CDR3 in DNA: TGTGCCAGCAGCCACGCCCCGACTAGCGGGGGAGGAACTGGGACCCAGTACTTC.

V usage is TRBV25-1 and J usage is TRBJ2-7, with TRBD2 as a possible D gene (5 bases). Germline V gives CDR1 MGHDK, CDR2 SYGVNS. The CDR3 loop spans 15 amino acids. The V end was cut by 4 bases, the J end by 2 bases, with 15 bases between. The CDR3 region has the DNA TGTGCCAGCAGTGGAGGTGCGGGTAGCACCTACGAGCAGTACTTC. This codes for CASSGGAGSTYEQYF.

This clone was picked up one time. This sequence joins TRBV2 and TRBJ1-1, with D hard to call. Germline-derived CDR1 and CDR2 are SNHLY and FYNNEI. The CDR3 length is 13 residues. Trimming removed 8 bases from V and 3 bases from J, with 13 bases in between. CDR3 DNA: TGTGCCAGCGGCCCGACATCTTACACTGAAGCTTTCTTT. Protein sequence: CASGPTSYTEAFF.

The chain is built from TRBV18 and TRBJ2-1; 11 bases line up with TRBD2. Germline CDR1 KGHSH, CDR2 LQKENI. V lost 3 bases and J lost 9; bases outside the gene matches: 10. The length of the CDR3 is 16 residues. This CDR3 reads CASSPRGSGGAGEQFF. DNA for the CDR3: TGTGCCAGCTCACCCCGGGGTAGCGGGGGGGCAGGTGAGCAGTTCTTC.

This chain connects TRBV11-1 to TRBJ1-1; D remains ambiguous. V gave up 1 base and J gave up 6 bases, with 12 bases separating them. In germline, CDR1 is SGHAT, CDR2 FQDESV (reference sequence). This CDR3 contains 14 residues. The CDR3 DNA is TGTGCCAGCAGCTTAGGACGGTTGAGGGCTGAAGCTTTCTTT. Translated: CASSLGRLRAEAFF.

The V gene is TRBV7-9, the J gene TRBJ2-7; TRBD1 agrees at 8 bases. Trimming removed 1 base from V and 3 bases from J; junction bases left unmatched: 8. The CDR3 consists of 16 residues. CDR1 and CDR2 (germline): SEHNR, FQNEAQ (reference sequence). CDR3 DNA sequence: TGTGCCAGCAGCTTAGGTCGGGCAGGGGGCGTCTACGAGCAGTACTTC. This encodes CASSLGRAGGVYEQYF.

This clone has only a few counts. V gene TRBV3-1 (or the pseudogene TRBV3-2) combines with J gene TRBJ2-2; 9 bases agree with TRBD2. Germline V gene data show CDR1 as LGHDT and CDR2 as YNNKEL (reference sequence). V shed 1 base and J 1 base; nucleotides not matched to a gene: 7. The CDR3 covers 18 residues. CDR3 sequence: CASSQAPLAGVNTGELFF. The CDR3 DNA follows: TGTGCCAGCAGCCAAGCCCCCTTAGCGGGGGTGAACACCGGGGAGCTGTTTTTT.

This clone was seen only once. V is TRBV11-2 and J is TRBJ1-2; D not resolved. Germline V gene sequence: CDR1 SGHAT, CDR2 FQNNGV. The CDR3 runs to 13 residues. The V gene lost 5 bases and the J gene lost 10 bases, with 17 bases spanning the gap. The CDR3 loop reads CASSPGTLSVYTF. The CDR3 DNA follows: TGTGCCAGCAGCCCGGGAACCCTGTCAGTCTACACCTTC.